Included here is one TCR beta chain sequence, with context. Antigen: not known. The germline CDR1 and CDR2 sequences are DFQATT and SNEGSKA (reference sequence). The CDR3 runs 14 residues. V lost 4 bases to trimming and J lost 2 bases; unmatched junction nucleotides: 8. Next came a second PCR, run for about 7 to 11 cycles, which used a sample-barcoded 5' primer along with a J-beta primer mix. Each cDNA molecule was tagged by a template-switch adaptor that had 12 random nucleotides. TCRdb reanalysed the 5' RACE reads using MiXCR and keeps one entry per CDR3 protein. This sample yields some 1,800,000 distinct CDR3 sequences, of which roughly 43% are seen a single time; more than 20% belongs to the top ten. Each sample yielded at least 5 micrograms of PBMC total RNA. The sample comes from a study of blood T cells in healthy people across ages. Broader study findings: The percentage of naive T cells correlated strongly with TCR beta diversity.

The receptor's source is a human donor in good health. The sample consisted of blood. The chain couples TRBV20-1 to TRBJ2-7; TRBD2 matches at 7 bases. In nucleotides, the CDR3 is TGCAGTGCTAATCAACAGCGGGGCGCCTACGAGCAGTACTTC. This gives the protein CSANQQRGAYEQYF.